The 5 T cell receptor beta chains presented below share a single source sample, sequenced in a study of T-cell memory formation after mild COVID-19. Using its own MiXCR run on the 5' RACE reads, TCRdb lists one record per CDR3 protein. The sample consists of roughly 480,000 distinct CDR3 sequences, 20% to 30% of them appearing once. The sample taken for sequencing was PBMCs or a T cell subset sorted from them (not recorded which). Source of these receptors: an adult woman who had mild COVID-19 (a few samples of this study predate the infection). Cell type and time point are not known.

This clonotype has a handful of counts. This chain links TRBV24-1 with TRBJ2-3, with 7 bases that match TRBD2. This CDR3 has 17 amino acids. J gave up 8 bases and V 3 bases, and 16 bases lay outside the gene matches. The germline CDR1 and CDR2 sequences are KGHDR and SFDVKD. The CDR3 DNA reads TGTGCCACCAGTGATCCGCACCTGGGACTACCCGCAAGTACGCAGTATTTT. As protein: CATSDPHLGLPASTQYF.

The gene calls are TRBV7-6 and TRBJ2-2, with a possible D match to TRBD2 (5 bases). V lost 3 bases to trimming and J lost 3 bases, with 8 bases between them. CDR3 length equals 14 residues. Germline lookup yields CDR1 SGHVS and CDR2 FNYEAQ. The CDR3 DNA is TGTGCCAGCAGCTTTCCGGGATACACCGGGGAGCTGTTTTTT. Translated: CASSFPGYTGELFF. Supplemented by reference TRBV7-6 and TRBJ2-2, the full variable domain reads GAGVSQSPRYKVTKRGQDVALRCDPISGHVSLYWYRQALGQGPEFLTYFNYEAQQDKSGLPNDRFSAERPEGSISTLTIQRTEQRDSAMYRCASSFPGYTGELFFGEGSRLTVL.

This clonotype was seen a handful of times. This chain joins TRBV7-9 and TRBJ1-2, with no clear D. With 2 bases removed from V and 4 bases from J, the gap between germline ends came to 11 bases. Germline-derived CDR1 and CDR2 are SEHNR and FQNEAQ (reference sequence). The CDR3 sequence is 14 residues long. CDR3 sequence reads: CASSLSPAFYGYTF. The DNA for the CDR3 is TGTGCCAGCAGCTTAAGTCCGGCGTTCTATGGCTACACCTTC.

In DNA form, the CDR3 reads TGCGCCAGCAGCTTGGCTCGGAAGCCCTACAATGAGCAGTTCTTC. This translates into CASSLARKPYNEQFF. The chain couples TRBV5-1 to TRBJ2-1; no firm D call. V was pared by 0 bases and J by 2 bases, with 9 bases between. The CDR3 runs to 15 residues. Germline values: CDR1 SGHRS, CDR2 YFSETQ.

V and J are TRBV20-1 and TRBJ1-1; perhaps TRBD1 as D (5 bases). In germline, CDR1 is DFQATT, CDR2 SNEGSKA (reference sequence). The CDR3 sequence is 14 residues long. V lost 6 bases, J lost 6 bases, and 20 bases lay in between. This chain's CDR3 is CSAGRGRAIAEAFF. CDR3 DNA sequence: TGCAGTGCCGGGCGGGGCAGGGCGATCGCTGAAGCTTTCTTT.